Shown below are 27 T cell receptor beta chains from a single sample sequenced in a study of Graves' ophthalmopathy and Graves' hyperthyroidism. RNA transcripts provided the template for amplifying TCR beta CDR3 regions. The library came from an HTBI-primed first-round RT-PCR and a second-round multiplex PCR. One entry per CDR3 protein, called by TCRdb with MiXCR from the multiplex PCR reads. The sample includes about 400,000 distinct CDR3 sequences, approximately 20% of them seen just once. The sample consisted of peripheral blood. These receptors were obtained from a woman between 18 and 30 years old with Graves' ophthalmopathy.

This clonotype has ten or more counts. V is TRBV6-2 or TRBV6-3 and J is TRBJ2-7; 7 bases match TRBD1. The CDR3 totals 13 residues. Germline V CDR1 and CDR2: MNHEY, SVGEGT. Trimming at V came to 7 bases and at J to 3 bases, leaving 6 bases not matched to a gene. CDR3 DNA: TGTGCCAGCACCGAGGACAGGTACTACGAGCAGTACTTC. This encodes CASTEDRYYEQYF.

Many counts were recorded for this clonotype. V gene TRBV12-3 or TRBV12-4 combines with J gene TRBJ1-5; D unresolved. Between the trimmed V and J ends, which lost 7 bases and 0 bases, there was a span of 19 bases. CDR3 length equals 17 residues. CDR3 amino acids: CASTPSGAFYSNQPQHF. The CDR3 nucleotides read TGTGCCAGCACCCCAAGTGGAGCATTTTATAGCAATCAGCCCCAGCATTTT.

This clonotype has a count of ten or more. The gene calls are TRBV20-1 and TRBJ2-5; D perhaps matches TRBD1 (6 bases). V gave up 4 bases and J gave up 11 bases, with 14 bases separating them. The CDR3 covers 11 residues. The germline CDR1 and CDR2 sequences are DFQATT and SNEGSKA (reference sequence). The CDR3 spells CSAKEGDRQYF. CDR3 sequence (DNA): TGCAGTGCTAAAGAGGGGGACCGACAGTACTTC.

This clonotype was found many times. The genes are TRBV19 and TRBJ2-7, with D unclear. Trimming stripped 7 bases from V and 0 bases from J, with 13 bases between. Germline CDR1 and CDR2: LNHDA and SQIVND (reference sequence). The CDR3 consists of 14 residues. CDR3 in DNA: TGTGCCAGTAAGCCAAAGGGCGGCTCCTACGAGCAGTACTTC. Translation gives CASKPKGGSYEQYF.

This clonotype has ten or more counts. The rearrangement uses TRBV7-8 and TRBJ2-7, with a possible D match to TRBD1 (6 bases). The germline V gene encodes CDR1 SGHVS and CDR2 FQNEAQ. V shed 3 bases and J shed 0 bases, with 9 bases lying between them. The CDR3 totals 14 residues. This CDR3 is CASSFFRGSYEQYF. CDR3 DNA: TGTGCCAGCAGCTTCTTCAGGGGCTCCTACGAGCAGTACTTC.

In this sample, this clonotype turned up many times. The gene calls are TRBV7-8 and TRBJ2-7, with D possibly matching TRBD2 (5 bases). V dropped 4 bases and J dropped 5 bases, with 18 bases sitting between them. The CDR3 is 15 residues long. The germline gives CDR1 SGHVS, CDR2 FQNEAQ. The CDR3 loop reads CASSSTGLAPNEQYF. The CDR3 DNA reads TGTGCCAGCAGCTCGACCGGACTGGCCCCGAACGAGCAGTACTTC.

At least ten counts were recorded for this clonotype. This CDR3 is CSVYVGGPLWEQYF. The DNA for the CDR3 is TGCAGCGTCTACGTCGGGGGGCCTCTCTGGGAGCAGTACTTC. The chain is built from TRBV29-1 and TRBJ2-7; weak D call: TRBD2 (7 bases). Germline V gives CDR1 SQVTM, CDR2 ANQGSEA. The CDR3 is 14 amino acids. V was cut by 6 bases and J by 7 bases, with 22 bases left in between.

This clonotype has at least ten counts. This chain connects TRBV27 to TRBJ1-3; D call uncertain. This CDR3 contains 17 residues. Germline values: CDR1 MNHEY, CDR2 SMNVEV (reference sequence). Trimming cost V 6 bases and J 0 bases, with 18 bases left between them. The CDR3 sequence is CASSPSRGTYSGNTIYF. In DNA form, the CDR3 reads TGTGCCAGCAGCCCCAGTCGAGGCACCTACTCTGGAAACACCATATATTTT.

The gene calls are TRBV6-1 and TRBJ2-7; 7 bases match TRBD2. Germline trimming cut 7 bases from V and 0 bases from J; bases unmatched to any gene: 9. Germline V gives CDR1 MNHNS, CDR2 SASEGT. This CDR3 comprises 15 residues. In DNA form, the CDR3 reads TGTGCCAGCACCCGGGCTAGCGGAAGCTCCTACGAGCAGTACTTC. It specifies CASTRASGSSYEQYF.

This clonotype occurred a few times. DNA for the CDR3: TGTGCCAGCAGCTTGGTTGGGAAGCAGTACTTC. Its protein product is CASSLVGKQYF. The chain is built from TRBV7-2 and TRBJ2-7, with unresolved D. The CDR3 totals 11 residues. Germline lookup yields CDR1 SGHTA and CDR2 FQGNSA. The V gene lost 3 bases and the J gene lost 8 bases, with 8 bases spanning the gap.

The rearrangement joins TRBV12-3 or TRBV12-4 to TRBJ2-7; 10 nucleotides line up with TRBD2. J lost 4 bases, V lost 6 bases, and 6 bases had no gene match. There are 14 residues in the CDR3. CDR3 region: CASRPPTSGYEQYF. The CDR3 DNA follows: TGTGCCAGCAGGCCCCCGACTAGCGGGTACGAGCAGTACTTC.

The rearrangement uses TRBV19 and TRBJ2-5; 7 bases align to TRBD1. Germline V CDR1 and CDR2: LNHDA, SQIVND (reference sequence). V shed 4 bases and J 4 bases; nucleotides not matched to a gene: 9. The CDR3 runs 15 residues. CDR3 sequence (DNA): TGTGCCAGTAGTAAGGGCAGGGGGAACGGAGAGACCCAGTACTTC. Its protein is CASSKGRGNGETQYF.

There are many counts of this clonotype. The chain joins TRBV19 to TRBJ1-2; TRBD1 aligns across 7 bases. CDR3 size: 15 residues. Germline CDR1 LNHDA, CDR2 SQIVND (reference sequence). Trimming cost V 5 bases and J 1 base; bases outside gene matches: 7. The CDR3 here is CASSPGQLNNYGYTF. CDR3 in DNA: TGTGCCAGTAGTCCGGGACAGCTGAATAACTATGGCTACACCTTC.

Ten or more counts support this clonotype. The chain uses TRBV20-1 and TRBJ1-1; TRBD1 agrees at 7 bases. V was clipped by 2 bases and J by 5 bases; unmatched bases: 8. This CDR3 has 14 residues. CDR1 DFQATT and CDR2 SNEGSKA come from the germline V gene (reference sequence). In nucleotides, the CDR3 is TGCAGTGCTAGACCGAGCAGGGGGGGGACTGAAGCTTTCTTT. Translating it yields CSARPSRGGTEAFF.

This clonotype was seen at least ten times. This chain uses TRBV6-1 with TRBJ2-7, with 10 bases lining up with TRBD2. Germline V lookup: CDR1 MNHNS, CDR2 SASEGT. Germline trimming cut 6 bases from V and 6 bases from J; bases unmatched to any gene: 14. The CDR3 is made up of 16 amino acids. The CDR3 loop reads CASSNLAGDRYFEQYF. The CDR3 DNA reads as TGTGCCAGCAGCAACCTAGCGGGAGACCGCTACTTCGAGCAGTACTTC.

This clonotype has more than one count but fewer than ten. The V and J genes are TRBV6-2 or TRBV6-3 and TRBJ1-5; tentatively, D is TRBD1 (5 bases). In germline, CDR1 is MNHEY, CDR2 SVGEGT. The CDR3 loop spans 13 amino acids. Trimming pared 3 bases from V and 7 bases from J, leaving 10 bases between. The CDR3 DNA sequence: TGTGCCAGCAGTTATGGGGACGAACAGCCCCAGCATTTT. It is translated as CASSYGDEQPQHF.

This clonotype appeared many times. The V and J genes are TRBV2 and TRBJ2-5; no reliable D call. CDR3 length equals 8 residues. V dropped 9 bases and J dropped 5 bases, with 1 base sitting between them. Germline V CDR1 and CDR2: SNHLY, FYNNEI. CDR3 protein: CASETQYF. The CDR3 nucleotides read TGTGCCAGTGAGACCCAGTACTTC.

This clonotype was found many times. The rearrangement joins TRBV28 to TRBJ1-1, with D perhaps TRBD1 (6 bases). Germline-derived CDR1 and CDR2 are MDHEN and SYDVKM. The CDR3 is 13 amino acids. The CDR3 sequence is CALRSGVDTEAFF. The CDR3 DNA reads TGTGCTCTTCGGTCAGGGGTGGACACTGAAGCTTTCTTT. Drawing the rest from reference TRBV28 and TRBJ1-1, the complete variable domain is DVKVTQSSRYLVKRTGEKVFLECVQDMDHENMFWYRQDPGLGLRLIYFSYDVKMKEKGDIPEGYSVSREKKERFSLILESASTNQTSMYLCALRSGVDTEAFFGQGTRLTVV.

This clonotype has only a few counts. This sequence joins TRBV19 and TRBJ1-2; TRBD1 matches 7 bases. The CDR3 is 15 amino acids. Germline V gene data show CDR1 as LNHDA and CDR2 as SQIVND (reference sequence). The junction had 9 bases not matched to a gene; V was cut back by 6 bases and J by 2 bases. DNA of the CDR3: TGTGCCAGTAGATCACAGGGGTTGCCGAACTATGGCTACACCTTC. Protein: CASRSQGLPNYGYTF. Full variable domain (missing parts from reference TRBV19 and TRBJ1-2): DGGITQSPKYLFRKEGQNVTLSCEQNLNHDAMYWYRQDPGQGLRLIYYSQIVNDFQKGDIAEGYSVSREKKESFPLTVTSAQKNPTAFYLCASRSQGLPNYGYTFGSGTRLTVV.

This clonotype was counted many times. This chain uses TRBV2 with TRBJ2-2; a weak D match, TRBD1 (5 bases). CDR1 is SNHLY, CDR2 FYNNEI, per germline. Trimming cost V 5 bases and J 6 bases, with 13 bases left between them. The CDR3 contains 14 residues. DNA for the CDR3: TGTGCCAGCAGTTATCAGGACATAGCCGGGGAGCTGTTTTTT. Its translation is CASSYQDIAGELFF.

The sample holds many counts of this clonotype. The chain combines TRBV7-2 with TRBJ1-5; D not certain. V gave up 7 bases and J gave up 7 bases, with 11 bases separating them. CDR3 size: 12 residues. The germline CDR1 and CDR2 sequences are SGHTA and FQGNSA. The CDR3 nucleotides are TGTGCCAGCAACTCGTACACCCAGCCCCAGCATTTT. It specifies CASNSYTQPQHF.

This clonotype was picked up many times. The chain combines TRBV6-5 with TRBJ1-1; 7 bases fit TRBD1. The CDR3 is 16 amino acids. Germline-derived CDR1 and CDR2 are MNHEY and SVGAGI. V was clipped by 4 bases and J by 5 bases; unmatched bases: 13. The CDR3 sequence: CASSSREGALRTEAFF. As DNA, the CDR3 is TGTGCCAGCAGTTCCCGGGAGGGGGCCCTGAGGACTGAAGCTTTCTTT.

V gene TRBV7-3 combines with J gene TRBJ2-5; 8 bases fit TRBD2. Germline-derived CDR1 and CDR2 are SGHTA and FQGTGA. The CDR3 extends over 16 amino acids. Losses at the gene ends were 6 bases for V and 5 bases for J; bases not matched to a gene: 14. The CDR3 here is CASSSSQLAEEETQYF. The CDR3 DNA follows: TGTGCCAGCAGTTCGTCGCAACTAGCGGAGGAGGAGACCCAGTACTTC.

Many counts were recorded for this clonotype. The CDR3 region has the DNA TGTGCCAGCAGCTTTAACGCGCCCCCGAAGATCTATGGCTACACCTTC. Protein product: CASSFNAPPKIYGYTF. The chain uses TRBV7-2 and TRBJ1-2; D is undetermined. The CDR3 totals 16 residues. V was clipped by 3 bases and J by 4 bases, with 18 bases between them. Per germline, CDR1 SGHTA and CDR2 FQGNSA.

The table lists this clonotype with many counts. This rearrangement joins TRBV12-3 or TRBV12-4 to TRBJ1-1; D remains ambiguous. The CDR3 loop spans 14 amino acids. Trimming removed 3 bases at V and 4 bases at J, with 12 bases between. CDR3 amino acids: CASSFTGRGTEAFF. The DNA of the CDR3 is TGTGCCAGCAGTTTCACGGGTCGGGGCACTGAAGCTTTCTTT.

This clonotype was seen at least ten times. The chain carries TRBV6-2 or TRBV6-3 and TRBJ1-2; TRBD1 is a possible D gene (6 bases). The CDR3 consists of 15 residues. Germline values: CDR1 MNHEY, CDR2 SVGEGT. V shed 2 bases and J shed 7 bases, with 17 bases lying between them. CDR3 sequence (DNA): TGTGCCAGCAGTTACAGGAGACAGGAATTTCGTGGCTACACCTTC. Amino acids: CASSYRRQEFRGYTF.

This clonotype was observed many times. CDR3 DNA sequence: TGTGCCAGCAGTTTAGGGCAGGGGCCACGCACCGGGGAGCTGTTTTTT. This codes for CASSLGQGPRTGELFF. This chain joins TRBV28 and TRBJ2-2, with D possibly matching TRBD1 (6 bases). This CDR3 has 16 residues. Trimming pared 2 bases from V and 4 bases from J, leaving 14 bases between. Germline CDR1 reads MDHEN; CDR2 reads SYDVKM.